The T cell receptor (beta chain) described here comes from a study of blood T cells in healthy people across ages. With regard to this clonotype: The junction does not match germline at one end; this may be a read error.

The use of a sample-barcoded 5' primer and a J-beta primer mix characterized a second PCR of 7 to 11 cycles. TCRdb recomputed calls from the 5' RACE reads with MiXCR, one row per CDR3 protein. The sample records fewer than 950,000 distinct CDR3 sequences, 35% to 40% being singletons. The CDR3 consists of 17 residues. Germline-derived CDR1 and CDR2 are LGHNA and YNFKEQ. The V and J genes are TRBV4-2 and TRBJ2-1; 11 bases map to TRBD2. What was sequenced was blood. The source is a man between 18 and 29 years old in good health. The CDR3 here is CVSSQVLSGGADNEQFF. In nucleotides, the CDR3 is TGTGTCAGCAGCCAAGTTCTTAGCGGGGGGGCAGACAATGAGCAGTTCTTC.